This T cell receptor (beta chain) comes out of a study of regulatory T cells. Broader study findings: In CD3G-deficient patients, conventional CD4+ T cells were enriched for hydrophobic CDR3 residues at positions 6 and 7.

Unmatched junction bases numbered 2, after V lost 0 bases and J lost 6 bases. Germline V lookup: CDR1 SGDLS, CDR2 YYNGEE. The CDR3 spans 15 residues. On this clone: Its target is not known.

The primer mix had 52 TRBV and 13 TRBJ primers. TCRdb's table, derived via immunoSEQ multiplex PCR, lists solely in-frame clones and lacks some. The data hold some 15,000 clones, with more than 65% observed a single time. The source of this sequence is a person aged 30 to 40 with CD3G deficiency. The chain uses TRBV9 and TRBJ1-6; 8 nucleotides align to TRBD1. Sequenced: conventional CD4+ T cells sorted from blood. The CDR3 loop is CASSVEGTGNSPLHF. The CDR3 region has the DNA TGTGCCAGCAGCGTAGAGGGGACAGGTAATTCACCCCTCCACTTT.